This T cell receptor beta chain was obtained from a study of cytomegalovirus exposure and HLA in healthy donors. The repertoire was sequenced with immunoSEQ multiplex PCR; TCRdb's copy has only in-frame clones and lacks some. The data hold 210,000 or so clones, with almost 90% observed a single time. V gave up 3 bases and J gave up 4 bases, with 12 bases separating them. The germline V gene encodes CDR1 MNHEY and CDR2 SVGAGI. There are 15 residues in the CDR3. This clone appeared a single time. The receptor comes from a woman aged 18-30 years in good health and CMV-seronegative. Sequencing used PBMCs. The chain recombines TRBV6-5 with TRBJ2-2; D may be TRBD2 (6 bases). CDR3 sequence: CASSYTLASTGELFF. CDR3 DNA sequence: TGTGCCAGCAGTTATACCCTAGCGAGCACCGGGGAGCTGTTTTTT.